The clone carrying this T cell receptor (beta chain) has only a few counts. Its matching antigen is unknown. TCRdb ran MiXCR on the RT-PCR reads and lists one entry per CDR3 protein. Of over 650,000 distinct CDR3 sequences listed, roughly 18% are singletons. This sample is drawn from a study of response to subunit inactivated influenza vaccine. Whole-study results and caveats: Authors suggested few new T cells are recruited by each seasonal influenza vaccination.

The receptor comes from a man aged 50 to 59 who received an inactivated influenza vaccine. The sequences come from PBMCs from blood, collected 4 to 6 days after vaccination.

As DNA, the CDR3 is TGCAGTGCTAGGAAAACCGGACGACAGACAATGAACACTGAAGCTTTCTTT. Amino acids: CSARKTGRQTMNTEAFF. The V gene is TRBV20-1, the J gene TRBJ1-1; D possibly corresponds to TRBD1 (5 bases). The V gene lost 3 bases and the J gene lost 0 bases, with 20 bases spanning the gap. Germline CDR1 DFQATT, CDR2 SNEGSKA (reference sequence). The CDR3 length is 17 residues.